One sample yielded the 18 T cell receptor beta chains listed below, sequenced in a study of blood T cell repertoires in COVID-19. Using immunoSEQ multiplex PCR, the repertoire was profiled, and TCRdb retains in-frame clones only, with some absent. The table records about 140,000 clones, 70% to 80% of them present only once. Source material: peripheral blood. The receptors shown here come from a man aged 60-69 years with acute or convalescent COVID-19.

V is TRBV5-1 and J is TRBJ2-3; no reliable D call. V lost 2 bases and J 1 base, leaving 11 bases between the germline ends. The V gene's germline CDR1 is SGHRS and CDR2 YFSETQ. The CDR3 contains 15 residues. The CDR3 loop reads CASSFESPGTDTQYF. The CDR3 DNA sequence: TGCGCCAGCAGCTTCGAATCGCCGGGCACAGATACGCAGTATTTT. The complete variable domain, with remaining parts taken from reference TRBV5-1 and TRBJ2-3, reads KAGVTQTPRYLIKTRGQQVTLSCSPISGHRSVSWYQQTPGQGLQFLFEYFSETQRNKGNFPGRFSGRQFSNSRSEMNVSTLELGDSALYLCASSFESPGTDTQYFGPGTRLTVL.

The chain has TRBV6-6 and TRBJ1-1; 7 nucleotides match TRBD1. The germline V gene has CDR1 MNHNY and CDR2 SVGAGI (reference sequence). J gave up 2 bases and V 4 bases, and 7 bases lay outside the gene matches. The CDR3 runs 15 residues. This CDR3 reads CASSSHGDSNTEAFF. The CDR3 DNA reads as TGTGCCAGCAGTTCCCACGGGGACAGCAACACTGAAGCTTTCTTT.

V is TRBV6-6 and J is TRBJ1-2; 7 bases match TRBD1. This CDR3 spans 14 amino acids. J gave up 7 bases and V 7 bases, and 12 bases lay outside the gene matches. The germline V gene has CDR1 MNHNY and CDR2 SVGAGI (reference sequence). Here the CDR3 DNA reads TGTGCCAGCAACAGGGGCCCCCAGGCAAGTGGCTACACCTTC. Translation: CASNRGPQASGYTF.

In this sample, this clone turned up a few times. CDR3 nucleotides: TGTGCCAGCTCACCACGCTCAGTCGAAGCTTTCTTT. Its protein product is CASSPRSVEAFF. The chain is built from TRBV18 and TRBJ1-1; D not certain. CDR3 length: 12 amino acids. Trimming pared 1 base from V and 8 bases from J, leaving 8 bases between. Germline assignment: CDR1 KGHSH and CDR2 LQKENI.

The chain has TRBV4-1 and TRBJ1-5; TRBD1 aligns across 7 bases. Trimming removed 1 base from V and 4 bases from J; junction bases left unmatched: 4. Looked up from germline, CDR1 is MGHRA and CDR2 is YSYEKL. This CDR3 is built from 15 residues. CDR3 in DNA: TGCGCCAGCAGCCAAGGACTGACAGGGAATCAGCCCCAGCATTTT. Amino acid sequence: CASSQGLTGNQPQHF.

The chain has TRBV29-1 and TRBJ1-5; D uncertain. Germline V gene lookup returns CDR1 SQVTM and CDR2 ANQGSEA. The germline V and J ends were trimmed by 7 bases and 3 bases, with 13 bases remaining between them. The length of the CDR3 is 13 residues. The CDR3 loop reads CSASYGVNQPQHF. The CDR3 nucleotides are TGCAGCGCTTCTTACGGGGTCAATCAGCCCCAGCATTTT. Supplemented by reference TRBV29-1 and TRBJ1-5, the full variable domain reads SAVISQKPSRDICQRGTSLTIQCQVDSQVTMMFWYRQQPGQSLTLIATANQGSEATYESGFVIDKFPISRPNLTFSTLTVSNMSPEDSSIYLCSASYGVNQPQHFGDGTRLSIL.

The V gene is TRBV7-9, the J gene TRBJ2-1; D call uncertain. Germline values: CDR1 SEHNR, CDR2 FQNEAQ (reference sequence). The CDR3 runs to 11 residues. The V gene lost 8 bases and the J gene lost 8 bases, with 10 bases spanning the gap. The CDR3 DNA reads TGTGCCAGCGAACAATTCGATGAGCAGTTCTTC. The encoded protein is CASEQFDEQFF.

CDR3 nucleotides: TGTGCCGCGGCCGACACTAGTCAGCCCCAGCATTTT. This gives the protein CAAADTSQPQHF. This chain connects TRBV28 to TRBJ1-5; unclear D gene. This CDR3 spans 12 amino acids. The V end lost 11 bases, the J end lost 6 bases, and 14 bases lay between the germline ends. Germline V gene data show CDR1 as MDHEN and CDR2 as SYDVKM.

The chain combines TRBV19 with TRBJ1-2; D call uncertain. V was pared by 10 bases and J by 7 bases, with 22 bases between. Germline lookup yields CDR1 LNHDA and CDR2 SQIVND (reference sequence). The CDR3 extends over 14 amino acids. CDR3 sequence (DNA): TGTGCCATTGCGGAGTCGAACGATCTTGTTGGCTACACCTTC. This gives the protein CAIAESNDLVGYTF.

This clone was observed a handful of times. The chain links TRBV6-1 to TRBJ1-1; 9 positions match TRBD1. J gave up 6 bases and V 2 bases, and 10 bases lay outside the gene matches. Germline V gene sequence: CDR1 MNHNS, CDR2 SASEGT. This CDR3 is 16 amino acids long. The CDR3 region has the DNA TGTGCCAGCAGTGAACCGAGGGGACAGGGTTTATCTGAAGCTTTCTTT. Its protein product is CASSEPRGQGLSEAFF.

The chain links TRBV19 to TRBJ2-2, with TRBD1 identical over 9 bases. Per the germline V gene, CDR1 is LNHDA and CDR2 is SQIVND (reference sequence). CDR3 length: 14 amino acids. Trimming removed 5 bases from V and 6 bases from J; junction bases left unmatched: 4. This CDR3 reads CASSRQGGSGELFF. CDR3 bases: TGTGCCAGTAGTCGACAGGGGGGGTCCGGGGAGCTGTTTTTT.

The V gene is TRBV2, the J gene TRBJ2-2, with 7 nucleotides matching TRBD1. The germline CDR1 and CDR2 sequences are SNHLY and FYNNEI. Trimming removed 6 bases from V and 1 base from J; junction bases left unmatched: 5. CDR3 length: 15 residues. CDR3 nucleotides: TGTGCCAGCAGCTGGGGACAGTGGAACACCGGGGAGCTGTTTTTT. It specifies CASSWGQWNTGELFF.

This clone was seen a single time. The gene calls are TRBV9 and TRBJ2-7, with 9 nucleotides matching TRBD1. The CDR3 consists of 15 residues. V was pared by 0 bases and J by 1 base, with 2 bases of the junction left unmatched. CDR1 is SGDLS and CDR2 is YYNGEE in the germline V gene. The CDR3 nucleotides are TGTGCCAGCAGCGTAGAGGGACAGGGATCCTACGAGCAGTACTTC. Translation: CASSVEGQGSYEQYF. Filled out from reference TRBV9 and TRBJ2-7, the complete variable domain reads DSGVTQTPKHLITATGQRVTLRCSPRSGDLSVYWYQQSLDQGLQFLIQYYNGEERAKGNILERFSAQQFPDLHSELNLSSLELGDSALYFCASSVEGQGSYEQYFGPGTRLTVT.

This clone was recorded a few times. V and J are TRBV27 and TRBJ2-7; 7 bases map to TRBD1. In germline, CDR1 is MNHEY, CDR2 SMNVEV (reference sequence). With 6 bases clipped from V and 5 bases from J, the junction kept 10 bases outside the gene matches. The CDR3 runs to 14 residues. The CDR3 reads CASSPLGGWDEQYF. CDR3 bases: TGTGCCAGCAGCCCTCTAGGGGGCTGGGACGAGCAGTACTTC.

The chain employs TRBV28 and TRBJ2-5; 10 nucleotides match TRBD1. CDR3 length: 15 amino acids. After removal of 6 bases from V and 5 bases from J, the junction contained 9 bases not matched to a gene. CDR1 is MDHEN and CDR2 is SYDVKM in the germline V gene. The CDR3 here is CASSLGQGYGETQYF. The CDR3 nucleotides read TGTGCCAGCAGCCTGGGACAGGGGTATGGGGAGACCCAGTACTTC.

The genes are TRBV9 and TRBJ1-1; the D gene is possibly TRBD1 (5 bases). V was cut by 4 bases and J by 11 bases, with 18 bases left in between. CDR1 SGDLS and CDR2 YYNGEE come from the germline V gene. The CDR3 runs to 13 residues. CDR3 DNA sequence: TGTGCCAGCAGCCCACAGCAGGGAGGGGTCGCTTTCTTT. Translated: CASSPQQGGVAFF.

V gene TRBV3-1 (or the pseudogene TRBV3-2) combines with J gene TRBJ1-5, with TRBD1 matching 9 bases. Trimming cost V 1 base and J 5 bases; bases outside gene matches: 0. The CDR3 is 14 amino acids. Germline V lookup: CDR1 LGHDT, CDR2 YNNKEL (reference sequence). The CDR3 DNA sequence: TGTGCCAGCAGCCAAGGGACAGGGGATCAGCCCCAGCATTTT. Translated, it gives CASSQGTGDQPQHF.

The chain uses TRBV6-5 and TRBJ1-1, with unresolved D. Germline assignment: CDR1 MNHEY and CDR2 SVGAGI. There are 13 residues in the CDR3. V lost 6 bases and J lost 1, with 9 bases in between. CDR3: CASSPTWNTEAFF. The CDR3 nucleotides read TGTGCCAGCAGCCCAACATGGAACACTGAAGCTTTCTTT.